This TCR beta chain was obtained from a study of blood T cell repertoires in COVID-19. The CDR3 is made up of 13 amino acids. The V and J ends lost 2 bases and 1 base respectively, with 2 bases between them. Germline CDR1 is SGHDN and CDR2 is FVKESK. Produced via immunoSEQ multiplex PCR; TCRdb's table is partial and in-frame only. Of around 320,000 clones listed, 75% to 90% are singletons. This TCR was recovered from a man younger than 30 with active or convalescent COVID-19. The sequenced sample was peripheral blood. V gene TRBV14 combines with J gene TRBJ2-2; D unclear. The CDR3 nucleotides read TGTGCCAGCAGCCAACAGAACACCGGGGAGCTGTTTTTT. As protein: CASSQQNTGELFF.